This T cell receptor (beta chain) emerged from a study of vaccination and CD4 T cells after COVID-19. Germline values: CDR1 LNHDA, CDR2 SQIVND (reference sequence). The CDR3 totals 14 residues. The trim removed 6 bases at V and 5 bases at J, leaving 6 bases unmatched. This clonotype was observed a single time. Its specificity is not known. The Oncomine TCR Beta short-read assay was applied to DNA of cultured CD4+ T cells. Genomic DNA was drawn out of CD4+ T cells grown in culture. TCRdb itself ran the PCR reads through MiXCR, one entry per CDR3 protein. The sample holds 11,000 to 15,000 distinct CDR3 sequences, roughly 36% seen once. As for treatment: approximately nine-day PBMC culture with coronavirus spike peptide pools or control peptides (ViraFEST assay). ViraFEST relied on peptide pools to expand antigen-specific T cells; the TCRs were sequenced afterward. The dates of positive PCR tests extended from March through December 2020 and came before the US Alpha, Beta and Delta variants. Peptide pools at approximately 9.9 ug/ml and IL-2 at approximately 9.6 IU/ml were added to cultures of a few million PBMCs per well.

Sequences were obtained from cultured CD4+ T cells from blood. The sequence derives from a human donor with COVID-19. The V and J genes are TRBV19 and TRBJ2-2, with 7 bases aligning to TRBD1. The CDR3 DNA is TGTGCCAGTAGGGGGGACAGAGAGACCGGGGAGCTGTTTTTT. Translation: CASRGDRETGELFF.